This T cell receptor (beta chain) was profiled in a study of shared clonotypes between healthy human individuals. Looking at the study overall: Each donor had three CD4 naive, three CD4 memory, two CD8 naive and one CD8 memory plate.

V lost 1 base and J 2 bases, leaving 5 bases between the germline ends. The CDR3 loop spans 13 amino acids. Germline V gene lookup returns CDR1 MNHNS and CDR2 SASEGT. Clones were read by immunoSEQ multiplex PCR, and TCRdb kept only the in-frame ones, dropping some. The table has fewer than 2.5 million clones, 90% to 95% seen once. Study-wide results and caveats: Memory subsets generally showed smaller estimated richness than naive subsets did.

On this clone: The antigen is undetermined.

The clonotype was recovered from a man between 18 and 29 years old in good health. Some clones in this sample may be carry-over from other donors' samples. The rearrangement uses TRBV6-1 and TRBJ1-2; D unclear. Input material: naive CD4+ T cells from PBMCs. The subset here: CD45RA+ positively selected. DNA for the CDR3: TGTGCCAGCAGTGAAGGGCAGAACTATGGCTACACCTTC. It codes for CASSEGQNYGYTF.